This entry lists 29 T cell receptor beta chains sequenced from one sample in a study of cytomegalovirus exposure and HLA in healthy donors. Vbeta (60) and Jbeta (13) primers were used in the PCR. Only in-frame clones appear in the TCRdb table, and some are missing; sequencing was by immunoSEQ multiplex PCR. The sample lists approximately 150,000 clones; approximately 80% were seen once. Material: PBMCs. These receptors originate from a man in his late teens or twenties in good health and CMV-seronegative.

The table lists this clone with a count of one. For the CDR3, the DNA is TGTGCCAGCAGCTTAGATGGGACAGGGGTCTATGGCTACACCTTC. It encodes CASSLDGTGVYGYTF. The J gene is TRBJ1-2, the V gene TRBV11-3; TRBD1 agrees at 10 bases. Per germline, CDR1 SGHNT and CDR2 YENEEA. Losses at the gene ends were 0 bases for V and 4 bases for J; bases not matched to a gene: 2. CDR3 length equals 15 residues.

The CDR3 DNA reads as TGTGCCAGCTCACCGGTCGGGACTAGCGGGAGGGCCCCCTACGAGCAGTACTTC. Translating gives CASSPVGTSGRAPYEQYF. V usage is TRBV18 and J usage is TRBJ2-7; 16 nucleotides agree with TRBD2. Trimming at V came to 3 bases and at J to 2 bases, leaving 7 bases not matched to a gene. In germline, CDR1 is KGHSH, CDR2 LQKENI. The length of the CDR3 is 18 residues. The whole variable domain, remainder taken from reference TRBV18 and TRBJ2-7, is NAGVMQNPRHLVRRRGQEARLRCSPMKGHSHVYWYRQLPEEGLKFMVYLQKENIIDESGMPKERFSAEFPKEGPSILRIQQVVRGDSAAYFCASSPVGTSGRAPYEQYFGPGTRLTVT.

The rearrangement uses TRBV19 and TRBJ1-5; the D gene is possibly TRBD1 (5 bases). In germline, CDR1 is LNHDA, CDR2 SQIVND (reference sequence). Trimming shortened V by 11 bases and J by 1 base, and 18 bases separated the two germline ends. The CDR3 contains 15 residues. The CDR3 spells CASRGGDVSNQPQHF. The CDR3 region has the DNA TGTGCCTCCCGGGGAGGGGATGTCAGCAATCAGCCCCAGCATTTT.

The chain employs TRBV4-3 and TRBJ1-2; D uncertain. V was clipped by 0 bases and J by 4 bases, with 9 bases between them. The CDR3 length is 14 residues. Germline CDR1 LGHNA, CDR2 YSLEER. The DNA for the CDR3 is TGCGCCAGCAGCCAAGATCTAACAGCCTATGGCTACACCTTC. Translating it yields CASSQDLTAYGYTF.

This chain connects TRBV4-3 to TRBJ2-7; 10 bases align to TRBD1. Trimming at V came to 7 bases and at J to 0 bases, leaving 6 bases not matched to a gene. CDR3 length equals 15 residues. CDR1 and CDR2 (germline): LGHNA, YSLEER. Here the CDR3 reads CASTQDRGHSYEQYF. DNA for the CDR3: TGCGCCAGCACGCAAGACAGGGGGCACTCCTACGAGCAGTACTTC.

The gene calls are TRBV27 and TRBJ1-6; 9 nucleotides align to TRBD1. Germline V gives CDR1 MNHEY, CDR2 SMNVEV (reference sequence). The CDR3 covers 15 residues. The J segment lost 8 bases and the V segment lost 6 bases, leaving 8 bases of the junction unmatched. The CDR3 is CASSSGTGSDSPLHF. Here the CDR3 DNA reads TGTGCCAGCAGCTCCGGGACAGGGTCTGATTCACCCCTCCACTTT.

The chain uses TRBV6-6 and TRBJ1-4, with D perhaps TRBD1 (6 bases). This CDR3 comprises 15 residues. Trimming pared 7 bases from V and 3 bases from J, leaving 15 bases between. CDR1 MNHNY and CDR2 SVGAGI come from the germline V gene (reference sequence). CDR3 nucleotides: TGTGCCAGCACACTACAGGGCACGGCTAATGAAAAACTGTTTTTT. Translated, it gives CASTLQGTANEKLFF.

The chain employs TRBV6-1 and TRBJ2-7, with D perhaps TRBD1 (6 bases). Per germline, CDR1 MNHNS and CDR2 SASEGT. This CDR3 region has 13 residues. With 6 bases removed from V and 2 bases from J, the gap between germline ends came to 11 bases. The CDR3 nucleotides read TGTGCCAGCAGAAGGACAGTGGCCTACGAGCAGTACTTC. It is translated as CASRRTVAYEQYF.

V is TRBV9 and J is TRBJ1-1; D might be TRBD1 (5 bases). The germline V and J ends were trimmed by 0 bases and 5 bases, with 14 bases remaining between them. Per the germline V gene, CDR1 is SGDLS and CDR2 is YYNGEE. This CDR3 is built from 15 residues. Here the CDR3 DNA reads TGTGCCAGCAGCGTAGTAGGGGCCGGCGAGACTGAAGCTTTCTTT. It yields the protein CASSVVGAGETEAFF.

V and J are TRBV9 and TRBJ2-4; no reliable D call. Germline assignment: CDR1 SGDLS and CDR2 YYNGEE. The CDR3 spans 15 residues. V was clipped by 3 bases and J by 1 base, with 11 bases between them. DNA for the CDR3: TGTGCCAGCAGCGCCTCTAGATCTGCCAAAAACATTCAGTACTTC. It translates to CASSASRSAKNIQYF.

The J gene is TRBJ1-1, the V gene TRBV7-9; TRBD1 might be the D (6 bases). The V and J ends lost 0 bases and 7 bases respectively, with 9 bases between them. Germline CDR1 SEHNR, CDR2 FQNEAQ (reference sequence). The CDR3 contains 13 residues. The CDR3 DNA reads TGTGCCAGCAGCTTAGCCAGGGGTTATGAAGCTTTCTTT. Its translation is CASSLARGYEAFF.

CDR3 residues: CASSPTQGTSGNEQFF. DNA for the CDR3: TGTGCCAGCTCACCTACCCAGGGGACTAGCGGCAATGAGCAGTTCTTC. This rearrangement joins TRBV18 to TRBJ2-1; 11 positions agree with TRBD2. V was clipped by 3 bases and J by 6 bases; unmatched bases: 7. CDR1 is KGHSH and CDR2 is LQKENI in the germline V gene. The CDR3 runs to 16 residues. The full variable domain, rest sourced from reference TRBV18 and TRBJ2-1, is NAGVMQNPRHLVRRRGQEARLRCSPMKGHSHVYWYRQLPEEGLKFMVYLQKENIIDESGMPKERFSAEFPKEGPSILRIQQVVRGDSAAYFCASSPTQGTSGNEQFFGPGTRLTVL.

The count of this clone is one. The chain links TRBV7-8 to TRBJ2-5; 9 bases map to TRBD2. The J call may be in error: the DNA end matches TRBJ2-7 better. Germline CDR1 is SGHVS and CDR2 is FQNEAQ. The CDR3 has 15 residues. DNA for the CDR3: TGTGCCAGCAGCCCGGAGCGGGGGGCCAGCTACGAGCAGTACTTC. This sequence encodes CASSPERGASYEQYF.

The J gene is TRBJ2-1, the V gene TRBV10-3; TRBD1 might be the D (6 bases). CDR1 is ENHRY and CDR2 is SYGVKD in the germline V gene. Trimming removed 3 bases at V and 8 bases at J, with 11 bases between. This CDR3 is 13 amino acids long. The CDR3 spells CAISDSQGHEQFF. The CDR3 DNA sequence: TGTGCCATCAGTGACTCACAGGGACATGAGCAGTTCTTC.

This clone showed up just a few times. The rearrangement joins TRBV6-6 to TRBJ1-5; 8 bases are a match to TRBD1. The CDR3 is 16 residues long. V shed 2 bases, J shed 3 bases, and the junction held 6 bases outside the gene matches. Germline V CDR1 and CDR2: MNHNY, SVGAGI (reference sequence). CDR3: CASSYADRVFNQPQHF. Here the CDR3 DNA reads TGTGCCAGCAGTTACGCGGACAGGGTCTTCAATCAGCCCCAGCATTTT.

J is TRBJ2-7 and V is TRBV25-1; 8 bases align to TRBD1. Germline loops: CDR1 MGHDK, CDR2 SYGVNS. V was pared by 8 bases and J by 6 bases, with 9 bases of the junction left unmatched. This CDR3 is 13 amino acids long. The chain's CDR3 is CASFAGGQGEQYF. The CDR3 bases are TGTGCCAGCTTTGCAGGGGGCCAAGGCGAGCAGTACTTC.

This clone was seen once. The chain has TRBV7-3 and TRBJ2-5; D not resolved. Germline loops: CDR1 SGHTA, CDR2 FQGTGA. The ends were cut back, 1 base at V and 12 bases at J, with 6 bases in the middle. The CDR3 has 10 residues. The CDR3 DNA reads TGTGCCAGCAGCTTAAACTACAAGTACTTC. Residues: CASSLNYKYF.

This clone has a count of ten or more. CDR3 DNA sequence: TGTGCCAGCAGCCAACAGGGGGACGAAGGGAACACTGAAGCTTTCTTT. Amino acids: CASSQQGDEGNTEAFF. The V and J genes are TRBV21-1 and TRBJ1-1; the D call in the table, TRBD1, was not verified against the DNA. TRBV21-1 is assigned pseudogene status. CDR3 length: 16 amino acids.

Worth noting for this clone: It is unclear where the CDR3 begins or ends on the DNA, so no DNA is shown, and the CDR3 is as TCRdb lists it. The chain combines TRBV18 with TRBJ2-2; the table assigns TRBD2, which was not confirmed against the DNA. The CDR3 contains 16 residues when both ends are counted. Germline CDR1 reads KGHSH; CDR2 reads LQKENI. CDR3 residues: CASSPLWQGGAGELFF.

This chain links TRBV4-1 with TRBJ2-1; 9 bases align to TRBD2. The germline V gene encodes CDR1 MGHRA and CDR2 YSYEKL. The V and J ends lost 1 base and 9 bases, in that order; junction bases with no gene match: 7. The CDR3 contains 15 residues. The CDR3 region is CASSQVLRGGSEQFF. Here the CDR3 DNA reads TGCGCCAGCAGCCAAGTGTTGCGGGGGGGCAGTGAGCAGTTCTTC.

CDR3 amino acids: CASSPTGQGVGQPQHF. The CDR3 DNA sequence: TGTGCCAGCAGTCCCACCGGACAGGGGGTTGGGCAGCCCCAGCATTTT. The genes are TRBV27 and TRBJ1-5; 10 bases line up with TRBD1. CDR3 length: 16 amino acids. CDR1 MNHEY and CDR2 SMNVEV come from the germline V gene (reference sequence). V dropped 5 bases and J dropped 7; count of bases not matched to a gene: 11.

This chain connects TRBV5-1 to TRBJ1-6; D uncertain. CDR1 is SGHRS and CDR2 is YFSETQ in the germline V gene. The CDR3 loop spans 13 amino acids. V lost 7 bases and J 8 bases, leaving 13 bases between the germline ends. The CDR3 loop reads CASGINGDSPLHF. For the CDR3, the DNA is TGCGCCAGCGGCATTAACGGGGATTCACCCCTCCACTTT. Together with reference TRBV5-1 and TRBJ1-6, the CDR3 gives the full variable domain: KAGVTQTPRYLIKTRGQQVTLSCSPISGHRSVSWYQQTPGQGLQFLFEYFSETQRNKGNFPGRFSGRQFSNSRSEMNVSTLELGDSALYLCASGINGDSPLHFGNGTRLTVT.

This sequence joins TRBV2 and TRBJ2-7; 9 bases align to TRBD1. The CDR3 length is 13 residues. Germline V CDR1 and CDR2: SNHLY, FYNNEI. J lost 3 bases, V lost 9 bases, and 6 bases had no gene match. CDR3 sequence: CASPGQGYYEQYF. The CDR3 DNA is TGTGCCAGTCCTGGACAGGGGTACTACGAGCAGTACTTC.

The chain uses TRBV5-1 and TRBJ2-3; D not resolved. The CDR3 runs to 13 residues. Germline V CDR1 and CDR2: SGHRS, YFSETQ. The CDR3 loop is CATTSPGTDTQYF. In nucleotides, the CDR3 is TGCGCTACTACGAGTCCCGGCACAGATACGCAGTATTTT.

This clone came up a few times. The chain employs TRBV27 and TRBJ2-7; 9 bases are a match to TRBD2. J was trimmed by 7 bases and V by 7 bases; bases with no gene match: 8. Germline lookup yields CDR1 MNHEY and CDR2 SMNVEV (reference sequence). The CDR3 totals 13 residues. CDR3: CASTRGGSREQYF. The CDR3 coding sequence is TGTGCCAGCACGCGGGGGGGATCGCGGGAGCAGTACTTC.

CDR3 sequence: CAIEPGWASGTYEQYF. The CDR3 DNA reads TGTGCCATCGAGCCTGGGTGGGCTAGCGGTACCTACGAGCAGTACTTC. The chain couples TRBV28 to TRBJ2-7, with 7 positions matching TRBD2. The CDR3 consists of 16 residues. CDR1 is MDHEN and CDR2 is SYDVKM in the germline V gene. With V trimmed by 10 bases and J by 2 bases, 17 bases remained unmatched.

The genes are TRBV19 and TRBJ1-1; the D gene is possibly TRBD1 (5 bases). V was shortened by 10 bases and J by 2 bases, with 14 bases between the two germline ends. The germline V gene has CDR1 LNHDA and CDR2 SQIVND (reference sequence). The CDR3 is 13 residues long. The CDR3 here is CATEVGVNTEAFF. In nucleotides, the CDR3 is TGTGCCACTGAAGTAGGGGTAAACACTGAAGCTTTCTTT.

The V call is TRBV7-8, the J call TRBJ1-1; the D gene is possibly TRBD1 (5 bases). V lost 4 bases and J lost 4, with 10 bases in between. The CDR3 sequence is 13 residues long. Germline values: CDR1 SGHVS, CDR2 FQNEAQ. The CDR3 loop is CASSSGGVTEAFF. The DNA for the CDR3 is TGTGCCAGCAGCTCGGGGGGGGTCACTGAAGCTTTCTTT.

The rearrangement links TRBV5-1 to TRBJ1-2; 8 nucleotides agree with TRBD1. Germline-derived CDR1 and CDR2 are SGHRS and YFSETQ. This CDR3 region has 13 residues. V lost 4 bases and J lost 4; bases outside the gene matches: 3. CDR3 DNA sequence: TGCGCCAGCAGCCCTGGACAGGGCTATGGCTACACCTTC. Amino acid sequence: CASSPGQGYGYTF.